These 2 T cell receptor beta chains came from one sample sequenced in a study of neurological immune-mediated disorders. TCRdb recomputed calls from the 5' RACE reads with MiXCR, one row per CDR3 protein. The sample lists approximately 70,000 distinct CDR3 sequences, about 4% occurring once. Material: PBMCs. The receptors originated from a man aged 25-45 years with multiple sclerosis.

The chain uses TRBV12-2 and TRBJ2-7. TRBV12-2 is tagged as a pseudogene. The CDR3 runs to 12 residues. This CDR3 is CASRLIFREQYF. CDR3 nucleotide sequence: TGTGCAAGTCGCTTAATCTTCCGCGAGCAGTACTTC.

This clonotype came up many times. The chain joins TRBV5-1 to TRBJ2-1, with D unresolved. The germline V and J ends were trimmed by 4 bases and 9 bases, with 11 bases remaining between them. The CDR3 covers 12 residues. Germline loops: CDR1 SGHRS, CDR2 YFSETQ. CDR3 loop: CASSKSLGEQFF. CDR3 DNA: TGCGCCAGCAGCAAATCCTTGGGTGAGCAGTTCTTC.